This TCR beta chain was documented in a study of T cell repertoires in cytomegalovirus infection. General observations from the study: Within the response measured ex vivo, HLA-C-restricted CMV-specific TCR beta clonotypes were dominant.

Turning to this clonotype: Its antigen is not known.

Trimming cost V 3 bases and J 8 bases, with 13 bases left between them. This CDR3 spans 13 amino acids. Germline V gene sequence: CDR1 MNHEY, CDR2 SVGEGT. In TCRdb, the reads were re-called with MiXCR into one record per CDR3 protein. The sample records 180,000 or so distinct CDR3 sequences, roughly 15% being singletons. The clonotype originates from a human donor in good health (CMV status not recorded). Some clones in this sample may be carry-over from other donors' samples. V gene TRBV6-2 or TRBV6-3 combines with J gene TRBJ1-2; D is ambiguous. The sequencing input was CD8+ T cells from PBMCs. CDR3 bases: TGTGCCAGCAGTTATTTTCAGCCCGGAGGCTACACCTTC. This encodes CASSYFQPGGYTF.